The 29 T cell receptor beta chains below all came from one sample that was sequenced in a study of blood T cells in healthy people across ages. Then a second PCR, running roughly 7 to 11 cycles, was carried out with a sample-barcoded 5' primer and a J-beta primer mix. TCRdb processed the 5' RACE reads anew with MiXCR; each CDR3 protein has one entry. The top ten hold more than 20% of the sample, which has about 730,000 distinct CDR3 sequences, roughly 45% seen once. The sample was blood. The receptors here all came from a woman between 55 and 75 years old in good health.

In this sample, this clonotype turned up a few times. The chain joins TRBV7-2 to TRBJ1-2, with TRBD1 identical over 9 bases. The CDR3 consists of 15 residues. Germline CDR1 reads SGHTA; CDR2 reads FQGNSA. V lost 2 bases, J lost 7 bases, and 8 bases stayed unmatched. For the CDR3, the DNA is TGTGCCAGCAGCTTATCGGGACAGGGAAGCGGTGGCTACACCTTC. Translation gives CASSLSGQGSGGYTF. Complete variable domain (other parts from reference TRBV7-2 and TRBJ1-2): GAGVSQSPSNKVTEKGKDVELRCDPISGHTALYWYRQSLGQGLEFLIYFQGNSAPDKSGLPSDRFSAERTGGSVSTLTIQRTQQEDSAVYLCASSLSGQGSGGYTFGSGTRLTVV.

The chain recombines TRBV27 with TRBJ2-2, with TRBD2 matching 9 bases. Germline CDR1 and CDR2: MNHEY and SMNVEV (reference sequence). V trimming: 5 bases; J trimming: 6 bases; junction bases outside the gene matches: 4. The CDR3 consists of 14 residues. CDR3 bases: TGTGCCAGCAGTCTAGCGGGGCTGGCCGGGGAGCTGTTTTTT. This codes for CASSLAGLAGELFF.

This clonotype was detected many times. J is TRBJ2-7 and V is TRBV6-2 or TRBV6-3; D not certain. There are 12 residues in the CDR3. Germline V gives CDR1 MNHEY, CDR2 SVGEGT. V was cut by 2 bases and J by 5 bases, with 7 bases left in between. For the CDR3, the DNA is TGTGCCAGCAGTTACAGTCCCCACGAGCAGTACTTC. Translating gives CASSYSPHEQYF.

The sample holds a few counts of this clonotype. The chain carries TRBV7-2 and TRBJ1-5, with D unclear. The germline gives CDR1 SGHTA, CDR2 FQGNSA. With 1 base removed from V and 7 bases from J, the gap between germline ends came to 11 bases. The length of the CDR3 is 14 residues. The chain's CDR3 is CASSLGPGGQPQHF. CDR3 DNA sequence: TGTGCCAGCAGCTTAGGACCAGGTGGACAGCCCCAGCATTTT.

CDR3 residues: CSARIPGRTNTGELFF. The CDR3 DNA is TGCAGTGCTAGGATCCCCGGGAGGACCAACACCGGGGAGCTGTTTTTT. This sequence joins TRBV20-1 and TRBJ2-2; TRBD2 matches 7 bases. Per germline, CDR1 DFQATT and CDR2 SNEGSKA (reference sequence). CDR3 length equals 16 residues. J gave up 2 bases and V 3 bases, and 9 bases lay outside the gene matches.

The rearrangement links TRBV4-2 to TRBJ2-5, with a weak D call TRBD2 (6 bases). Trimming removed 4 bases from V and 1 base from J, with 13 bases in between. The germline CDR1 and CDR2 sequences are LGHNA and YNFKEQ. There are 15 residues in the CDR3. CDR3 nucleotides: TGTGCCAGCAGCCCTCGGGACTCCCGCCAAGAGACCCAGTACTTC. This encodes CASSPRDSRQETQYF.

In regard to this clonotype: With a much larger clone just one base away, this may be a read error. The chain couples TRBV4-3 to TRBJ2-5; 7 bases agree with TRBD1. The CDR3 totals 16 residues. After removal of 4 bases from V and 11 bases from J, the junction contained 19 bases not matched to a gene. Germline-derived CDR1 and CDR2 are LGHNA and YSLEER. CDR3 DNA: TGCGCCAGCAGCCGTATCAGGGGGAAGGCCTACAATGAGCAGTACTTC. Translated: CASSRIRGKAYNEQYF.

The genes are TRBV3-1 and TRBJ2-7; D is possibly TRBD2 (5 bases). V was shortened by 6 bases and J by 2 bases, with 11 bases between the two germline ends. Looked up from germline, CDR1 is LGHDT and CDR2 is YNNKEL (reference sequence). The CDR3 contains 13 residues. The CDR3 DNA sequence: TGTGCCAGCAGTTACGGACTGACCTACGAGCAGTACTTC. Protein product: CASSYGLTYEQYF.

Only a few counts were recorded for this clonotype. The chain joins TRBV21-1 to TRBJ1-1; the table names TRBD1, a call not compared with the DNA. TRBV21-1 is noted as a pseudogene. The CDR3 contains 16 residues. Here the CDR3 DNA reads TGTGCCAGCGGCCCCAGTATGGGACAGGGGAACACTGAAGCTTTCTTT. It specifies CASGPSMGQGNTEAFF.

This clonotype was counted between two and nine times. The CDR3 sequence: CASSVGQGNNSPLHF. CDR3 nucleotides: TGTGCCAGCAGCGTGGGACAGGGTAATAATTCACCCCTCCACTTT. The rearrangement links TRBV9 to TRBJ1-6, with 9 nucleotides matching TRBD1. The CDR3 consists of 15 residues. The junction had 2 bases not matched to a gene; V was cut back by 2 bases and J by 5 bases. CDR1 is SGDLS and CDR2 is YYNGEE in the germline V gene.

The chain combines TRBV14 with TRBJ1-1; weak D call: TRBD1 (5 bases). This CDR3 comprises 16 residues. In germline, CDR1 is SGHDN, CDR2 FVKESK. V was clipped by 10 bases and J by 4 bases, with 25 bases between them. CDR3 DNA: TGTGCCATTAACAATGGTGGCCGGCGGGGGAGCACTGAAGCTTTCTTT. Translated: CAINNGGRRGSTEAFF.

Notes on this clonotype: The junction and the germline gene differ at one end; a read error may be behind it. The rearrangement uses TRBV29-1 and TRBJ2-6, with a weak D call TRBD1 (5 bases). The V gene's germline CDR1 is SQVTM and CDR2 ANQGSEA. This CDR3 region has 14 residues. The CDR3 DNA sequence: TGCAGCGTTGTCGATGACTCTGGGGCCAACTTCCTGACTTTC. This encodes CSVVDDSGANFLTF. The variable domain in full, completed from reference TRBV29-1 and TRBJ2-6, reads SAVISQKPSRDICQRGTSLTIQCQVDSQVTMMFWYRQQPGQSLTLIATANQGSEATYESGFVIDKFPISRPNLTFSTLTVSNMSPEDSSIYLCSVVDDSGANFLTFGAGSRLTVL.

The sample holds many counts of this clonotype. This chain uses TRBV7-9 with TRBJ1-1; D gene unclear. The CDR3 loop spans 13 amino acids. Between the trimmed V and J ends, which lost 7 bases and 1 base, there was a span of 10 bases. CDR1 is SEHNR, CDR2 FQNEAQ, per germline (reference sequence). DNA for the CDR3: TGTGCCAGCACCCCTCTATCGAACACTGAAGCTTTCTTT. Translation gives CASTPLSNTEAFF. The full variable domain, rest sourced from reference TRBV7-9 and TRBJ1-1, is DTGVSQNPRHKITKRGQNVTFRCDPISEHNRLYWYRQTLGQGPEFLTYFQNEAQLEKSRLLSDRFSAERPKGSFSTLEIQRTEQGDSAMYLCASTPLSNTEAFFGQGTRLTVV.

This clonotype occurred many times. The rearrangement joins TRBV20-1 to TRBJ2-3; D call uncertain. V dropped 5 bases and J dropped 2 bases, with 5 bases sitting between them. The CDR3 has 11 residues. Germline values: CDR1 DFQATT, CDR2 SNEGSKA (reference sequence). The CDR3 is CSALYTDTQYF. CDR3 sequence (DNA): TGCAGTGCTTTGTACACAGATACGCAGTATTTT.

This clonotype was detected a few times. V and J are TRBV15 and TRBJ2-5; no clear D. CDR3 length: 12 amino acids. Germline-derived CDR1 and CDR2 are LNHNV and YYDKDF (reference sequence). Trimming took off 0 bases at V and 5 bases at J, with 4 bases between the two ends. CDR3 bases: TGTGCCACCAGCAGAGATCGGGAGACCCAGTACTTC. It translates to CATSRDRETQYF.

This clonotype was recorded a few times. This chain joins TRBV7-9 and TRBJ1-6; 8 nucleotides line up with TRBD1. The CDR3 contains 15 residues. Germline values: CDR1 SEHNR, CDR2 FQNEAQ (reference sequence). Unmatched junction bases numbered 4, after V lost 2 bases and J lost 7 bases. The CDR3 spells CASSLQGAQNSPLHF. Here the CDR3 DNA reads TGTGCCAGCAGCTTACAGGGGGCGCAAAATTCACCCCTCCACTTT.

The rearrangement joins TRBV18 to TRBJ1-2, with 11 nucleotides matching TRBD1. With V trimmed by 10 bases and J by 12 bases, 13 bases remained unmatched. The germline V gene has CDR1 KGHSH and CDR2 LQKENI. This CDR3 spans 13 amino acids. CDR3 sequence (DNA): TGTGCCAACGAGCGGACAGGGGGCAACGGCAACACCTTC. As protein: CANERTGGNGNTF.

This chain connects TRBV6-5 to TRBJ2-5; 11 bases align to TRBD2. This CDR3 spans 18 amino acids. The V segment lost 2 bases and the J segment 2 bases; nucleotides outside the gene matches: 10. Germline V gives CDR1 MNHEY, CDR2 SVGAGI. DNA for the CDR3: TGTGCCAGCAGTTACGTCTCTGGACTAGCGGGTAGACAAGAGACCCAGTACTTC. Protein sequence: CASSYVSGLAGRQETQYF.

With regard to this clonotype: Given a much more abundant clone one base away, this may be a read error. The gene calls are TRBV25-1 and TRBJ2-5, with D perhaps TRBD2 (5 bases). This CDR3 spans 15 amino acids. Germline CDR1 is MGHDK and CDR2 is SYGVNS. With 4 bases removed from V and 2 bases from J, the gap between germline ends came to 14 bases. This CDR3 is CASSGRPSGQETQYF. The CDR3 coding sequence is TGTGCCAGCAGTGGGAGGCCGTCAGGACAAGAGACCCAGTACTTC. Full variable domain (missing parts from reference TRBV25-1 and TRBJ2-5): EADIYQTPRYLVIGTGKKITLECSQTMGHDKMYWYQQDPGMELHLIHYSYGVNSTEKGDLSSESTVSRIRTEHFPLTLESARPSHTSQYLCASSGRPSGQETQYFGPGTRLLVL.

This clonotype was seen a few times. The gene calls are TRBV6-1 and TRBJ2-1; D uncertain. The J call may be faulty, since TRBJ2-7 better matches the DNA end. The CDR3 consists of 15 residues. Germline lookup yields CDR1 MNHNS and CDR2 SASEGT. CDR3 in amino acids: CASKVAAYSYNEQYF. In DNA form, the CDR3 reads TGTGCCAGCAAGGTAGCAGCCTACTCCTACAATGAGCAGTACTTC.

The chain carries TRBV7-2 and TRBJ1-5; possible D gene TRBD1, 5 bases. The CDR3 contains 12 residues. V was clipped by 2 bases and J by 11 bases, with 10 bases between them. Germline V gene sequence: CDR1 SGHTA, CDR2 FQGNSA. CDR3 loop: CASSLQGRAQHF. CDR3 DNA sequence: TGTGCCAGCAGCTTACAGGGCAGGGCCCAGCATTTT.

With regard to this clonotype: A junction end diverges from the germline sequence, so it may reflect a read error. This chain links TRBV12-3 or TRBV12-4 with TRBJ1-2; maybe TRBD1 (5 bases). The CDR3 has 14 residues. The CDR3 bases are TGTACCAGCAGTTTAGGGCGGGGGGAGAATGGCTACACCTTC. Translating it yields CTSSLGRGENGYTF.

The V and J genes are TRBV14 and TRBJ2-1, with 8 bases fitting TRBD1. Germline V CDR1 and CDR2: SGHDN, FVKESK. V was pared by 4 bases and J by 7 bases, with 9 bases of the junction left unmatched. The CDR3 has 15 residues. For the CDR3, the DNA is TGTGCCAGCAGCCTCCTGAGGTACAGGGGGAATGAGCAGTTCTTC. Translating it yields CASSLLRYRGNEQFF. The full variable domain, with the rest looked up from reference TRBV14 and TRBJ2-1, is EAGVTQFPSHSVIEKGQTVTLRCDPISGHDNLYWYRRVMGKEIKFLLHFVKESKQDESGMPNNRFLAERTGGTYSTLKVQPAELEDSGVYFCASSLLRYRGNEQFFGPGTRLTVL.

The chain has TRBV24-1 and TRBJ2-5; 7 bases are shared with TRBD2. The length of the CDR3 is 15 residues. From germline, CDR1 is KGHDR and CDR2 SFDVKD. The V segment lost 4 bases and the J segment 2 bases; nucleotides outside the gene matches: 6. CDR3 protein: CATSDPAGEQETQYF. The CDR3, as DNA: TGTGCCACCAGTGACCCGGCGGGGGAACAAGAGACCCAGTACTTC.

Regarding this clonotype: A much bigger clone sits one base away, suggesting this may be a read error. The chain is built from TRBV10-3 and TRBJ2-1; D gene ambiguous. The J call may be faulty, since TRBJ2-7 better matches the DNA end. Looked up from germline, CDR1 is ENHRY and CDR2 is SYGVKD. CDR3 length: 15 amino acids. CDR3 residues: CAISEWRELYNEQYF. The CDR3 bases are TGTGCCATCAGTGAATGGAGAGAACTCTACAATGAGCAGTACTTC.

The genes are TRBV12-3 or TRBV12-4 and TRBJ1-2; 9 bases map to TRBD1. The CDR3 runs 15 residues. V was clipped by 5 bases and J by 2 bases; unmatched bases: 6. CDR3 coding DNA: TGTGCCAGCAGTCCTAGCGGACAGGGGAACTATGGCTACACCTTC. Protein product: CASSPSGQGNYGYTF.

Comments on this clonotype: A read error may explain this, as a much larger clone is one base away. V is TRBV9 and J is TRBJ2-1; D remains ambiguous. Trimming took off 1 base at V and 0 bases at J, with 8 bases between the two ends. Per germline, CDR1 SGDLS and CDR2 YYNGEE. CDR3 length: 15 amino acids. The CDR3 is CASSVWTSSYNEQFF. The DNA of the CDR3 is TGTGCCAGCAGCGTATGGACCAGCTCCTACAATGAGCAGTTCTTC.

Ten or more counts support this clonotype. The genes are TRBV29-1 and TRBJ1-2; no reliable D call. The CDR3 has 12 residues. Germline-derived CDR1 and CDR2 are SQVTM and ANQGSEA. With 1 base removed from V and 4 bases from J, the gap between germline ends came to 7 bases. CDR3 coding DNA: TGCAGCGTTGAAGTCAGCCTCTATGGCTACACCTTC. It specifies CSVEVSLYGYTF.

In this sample, this clonotype turned up a few times. The chain recombines TRBV12-3 or TRBV12-4 with TRBJ2-1; 11 bases map to TRBD2. CDR3 length equals 16 residues. V dropped 7 bases and J dropped 7; count of bases not matched to a gene: 12. The chain's CDR3 is CASTPPILAGGNEQFF. CDR3 bases: TGTGCCAGCACTCCACCTATTCTAGCGGGGGGTAATGAGCAGTTCTTC.